This paragraph covers one T cell receptor beta chain sequence. Its antigen remains undetermined. No quality values exist for individual bases; no much larger clone is one base distant. In total, around 600 healthy bone marrow donors made up the cohort. At the time of sampling, every cohort member was nominally healthy, though immune exposures that went unrecorded were likely present. The donor was CMV seronegative and belonged to the group of over 350 seronegative cohort members. Each donor provided a peripheral blood sample, and peripheral blood mononuclear cells were used for TCR beta sequencing. Genomic DNA was extracted from the blood cell samples with the Qiagen DNeasy Blood Extraction Kit. CDR1 and CDR2 were assigned from the germline V gene as KGHSH and LQKENI. At the junction V is shortened by 10 bases and J by 7 bases; bases outside the gene matches: 14. Taken from cysteine to phenylalanine, the CDR3 has 16 residues. The retained sequence is limited to the CDR3, 48 bases, with the frame set at the first base.

This entry comes from a study of cytomegalovirus exposure and HLA in healthy donors (dated by TCRdb to the late 2010s). In terms of the full investigation: An earlier analysis of approximately 640 of the donors reported approximately 290 Gb of sequence data and 120 million or so unique TCR beta sequences from some 180 million T cells. The number of typed donors differed by locus: about 620-630 for A, B, C, DRB1 and DQB1; 522 for DQA1; 606 for DPA1; and some 470 for DPB1. In a later analysis, previously published TCR beta repertoires from 550 to 750 donors were re-analyzed and high-resolution HLA genotyping was added so that TCR occurrence patterns could be studied. To predict cytomegalovirus infection status, the study brought together high-throughput TCR immunosequencing, statistical association of individual TCRs with disease status, and machine learning. Five DR-DQ haplotypes were treated as single units for association and clustering because of strong linkage in the cohort. The genetic ancestry cluster associated with self-reported Caucasian donors included about four fifths of the 300 to 450 genotyped donors. Every repertoire in the discovery cohort had been generated on one and the same sequencing platform. Rather than using new phenotypic data, the later analysis identified candidate immune exposures from TCR beta sequences and from how often those sequences occurred across donors. Roughly 300 gigabases of sequencing data and 80 million or so unique TCR sequences were included in an early release covering about 700 HLA-typed donors. Donor age, sex, ethnicity and CMV serostatus were compiled alongside the repertoire data. The study was designed to test whether signatures of past pathogen exposure could be identified by cataloging public T cell receptors. Using immunosequencing, the study profiled T cell repertoires from about 620 subjects and related those repertoires to cytomegalovirus serostatus. Among around 400 genotyped donors of the cohort, an average of about 240,000 unique TCR beta nucleotide sequences were sequenced per donor, roughly a sixth of them non-productive. In a later genetic analysis, genome-wide SNP genotypes for about 60% of the 666 donors were used, and that subset was treated as a discovery cohort. To decide whether each TCR beta V gene segment behaved as functional or pseudogenic, an earlier analysis of some 600 of the donors relied on high-throughput TCR beta sequencing. Both class I and class II loci were covered by HLA typing, at four-digit resolution. A separate validation cohort of approximately 120 different subjects was used in addition to the roughly 670-subject first cohort.

Libraries were constructed by the immunoSEQ multiplex PCR assay. The multiplex PCR relied on a mix of 60 forward primers for TCR Vbeta segments and 13 reverse primers for TCR Jbeta segments. A multiplex PCR assay on genomic DNA amplified the CDR3 region of rearranged TCR beta genes. The Illumina HiSeq System was used to sequence the amplified TCR beta libraries as 87-base-pair reads. In the authors' own workflow: In a later analysis, 77 million or so unique TCR beta chains were counted across the roughly 700 repertoires, and roughly 9.9 million of these chains were shared by at least two donors. To remove PCR and sequencing errors, raw reads were error-corrected and collapsed into unique sequences using a nearest-neighbor algorithm that merged closely related sequences. V, D and J gene segments were assigned by aligning CDR3 sequences to IMGT reference sequences. Each retained sequence needed at least a six-nucleotide match to both a V gene segment and a J gene segment. A rearrangement was called productive if the CDR3 had no stop codons and remained in frame with V and J, and every other rearrangement was called non-productive. Following IMGT convention, CDR3 was defined as the stretch from the second conserved V-encoded cysteine to the conserved J-encoded phenylalanine. The earlier analysis of 587 of the donors excluded sequences that lacked an unambiguous match to a single V gene segment. An earlier analysis of fewer than 750 of the donors classified V segments as functional when productive rearrangements were above 56.7% and as segregating when the standard deviation between donors was above 5%. A statistical classification framework was built for diagnosing cytomegalovirus status from the catalog of TCR beta chain sequences. V and J gene assignment, in a later analysis, came from comparing TCR nucleotide sequences with IMGT/GENE-DB human TR gene sequences. In a later analysis, CDR3 sequences and most-parsimonious VDJ recombination scenarios were assigned using the TCRdist pipeline. In a later analysis, every TCR beta chain was defined by the combination of its CDR3 amino acid sequence and its V-gene family, and reads without a unique V-gene family were dropped. As a way to deal with suspected cross-contamination and a sequencing artifact, a later analysis dropped 640 or so nucleotide sequences that were highly shared and had low generation probability. For each public chain, a later analysis derived a clonal expansion index from normalized ranks of inferred template counts within each repertoire. A later analysis computed generation probabilities with a VDJ recombination model fitted to out-of-frame rearrangements, and checked the results against IGoR. In a later analysis, hypergeometric tests were used to score TCR-TCR, TCR-HLA and TCR-CMV co-occurrence, with a repertoire-size bias correction applied to TCR pairs. In a later analysis, false discovery rates were estimated by permuting HLA or CMV assignments 20 times. In a later analysis, co-occurring TCRs were grouped using DBSCAN, and TCRdist sequence similarity was added for clustering within HLA-allele-positive subsets. For co-occurrence clustering, repertoires with fewer than 30,000 or more than 120,000 public chains were excluded, along with about five repertoires with anomalous nucleotide sharing. The clones in this table, taken by TCRdb from immuneACCESS, are in-frame only. Not every clone is retained; where verified, under half of the shortfall comes from an unresolved V gene, and the cause of the rest is unknown. The V and J calls and the clone size are those of that table, but D and trimming were determined from the DNA. The sample includes about 190,000 clones, with over 70% observed a single time. The top ten clonotypes cover 1.3% of the sample.

Points the paper makes about the study in general: A cluster of highly shared sequence variants was judged likely to be a technical artifact of the sequencing pipeline. Most TCR sequences were observed very rarely across donors, whereas some public TCRs were present in many individuals. Correlated functional status among segregating V segments might be attributable to linkage disequilibrium, but an unknown experimental factor could not be ruled out. Because HLA typing was missing for some donors at each locus, association tests included only the typed subset. When HLA alleles, especially DR and DQ, strongly co-occurred, TCR associations were difficult to assign to individual alleles. Broadly in line with IMGT annotations, most TCR beta V segments showed up in productive rearrangements about 90% or about 30% of the time in an earlier analysis of several hundred of the donors. The classifier was reported to diagnose cytomegalovirus status with high specificity and sensitivity in both the original and validation cohorts. Only TCR beta chains were sequenced in this cohort, and the absence of alpha or paired-chain data limited detectable features. Most CMV-associated TCR beta chains appeared to be HLA-restricted in a later analysis, and the HLA associations seemed to be driven largely by CMV exposure. Seventeen rarely observed V segments, including chromosome 9 orphons, were excluded from the earlier analysis of about 500 of the donors because counts were too low. A later analysis associated about 17,000 TCR beta sequences with specific HLA alleles at a false discovery rate of 0.05. The only immune exposure information available for the cohort was CMV serostatus. Three of the identified cytomegalovirus-associated TCR beta chains were confirmed in vitro to be specific for cytomegalovirus antigens. According to a later genetic analysis, donors in an Asian-associated ancestry cluster had fewer N-insertions in productive TCRs than the roughly 700-donor mean. A later analysis found that TCR association rates varied across HLA loci, with DRB1 alleles showing the most associated TCRs and HLA-C alleles the fewest. A later analysis reported that several top co-occurrence clusters appeared linked to parvovirus B19, influenza, CMV and Epstein-Barr virus. According to the authors, the approach could potentially be generalized to other disease states and immunological phenotypes. The study listed 164 TCR beta chains as associated with cytomegalovirus. An association between a missense DCLRE1C variant and V-gene and J-gene trimming of TCR beta chains was found in a later genetic analysis and replicated in an independent cohort. Sequencing depth was assumed to be roughly uniform across donors in the presence/absence analyses, though that assumption may not hold. A later analysis found that HLA-associated TCR beta chains were more clonally expanded and had lower generation probabilities than equally common non-associated chains. A further reported finding was that TCR beta sequences accurately predicted the HLA-A and HLA-B alleles for most subjects in the first cohort. Some IMGT-functional V segments, including TRBV6-2 and TRBV6-3, could not be told apart with the 87-base-pair reads, so those segments were excluded.

This sequence was found in a man in his thirties or forties in good health and CMV-seronegative. The sequence links TRBV18 to TRBJ1-6, and TRBD1 aligns with 9 junction nucleotides. Sequencing was carried out using PBMCs. The encoded CDR3 is CATRRAGTGRNSPLHF. The nucleotide sequence is TGTGCCACCCGCCGCGCGGGGACAGGGAGAAATTCACCCCTCCACTTT.